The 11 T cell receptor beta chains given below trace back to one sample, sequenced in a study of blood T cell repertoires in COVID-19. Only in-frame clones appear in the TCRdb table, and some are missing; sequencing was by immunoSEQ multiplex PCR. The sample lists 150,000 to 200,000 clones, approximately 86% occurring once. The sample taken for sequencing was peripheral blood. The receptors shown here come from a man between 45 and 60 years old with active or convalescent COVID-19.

CDR3 region: CASSVGLAGESGYTF. CDR3 nucleotides: TGTGCCAGCAGCGTAGGACTGGCCGGGGAAAGTGGCTACACCTTC. This chain uses TRBV9 with TRBJ1-2; D is ambiguous. V dropped 0 bases and J dropped 7 bases, with 16 bases sitting between them. The CDR3 spans 15 residues. The V gene's germline CDR1 is SGDLS and CDR2 YYNGEE.

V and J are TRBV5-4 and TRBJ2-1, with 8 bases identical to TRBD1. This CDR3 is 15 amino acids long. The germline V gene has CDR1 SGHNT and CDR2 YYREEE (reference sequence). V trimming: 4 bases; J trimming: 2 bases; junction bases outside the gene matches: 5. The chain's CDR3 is CASSEDREAYNEQFF. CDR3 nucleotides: TGTGCCAGCAGCGAGGACAGGGAGGCCTACAATGAGCAGTTCTTC.

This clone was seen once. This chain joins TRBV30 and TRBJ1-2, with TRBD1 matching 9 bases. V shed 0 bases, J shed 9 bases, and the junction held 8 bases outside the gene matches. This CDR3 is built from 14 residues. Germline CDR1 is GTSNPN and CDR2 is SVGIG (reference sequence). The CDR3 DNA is TGTGCCTGGAGTGTACAGGGGGCGGAGACTAGCTACACCTTC. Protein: CAWSVQGAETSYTF.

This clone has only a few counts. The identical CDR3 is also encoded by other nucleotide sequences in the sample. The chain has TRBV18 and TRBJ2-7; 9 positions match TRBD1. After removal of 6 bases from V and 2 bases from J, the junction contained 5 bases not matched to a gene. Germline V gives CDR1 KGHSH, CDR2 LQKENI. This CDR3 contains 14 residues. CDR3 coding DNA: TGTGCCAGCTCGCCCGGGACAGGGCCCTACGAGCAGTACTTC. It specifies CASSPGTGPYEQYF.

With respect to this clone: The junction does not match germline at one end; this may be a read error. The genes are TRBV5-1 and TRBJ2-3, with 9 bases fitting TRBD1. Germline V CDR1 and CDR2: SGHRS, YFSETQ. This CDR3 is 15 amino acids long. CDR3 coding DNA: TGCGCCAGCACCTTGGGGACAGGGTATTTGGATACGCAGTATTTT. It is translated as CASTLGTGYLDTQYF.

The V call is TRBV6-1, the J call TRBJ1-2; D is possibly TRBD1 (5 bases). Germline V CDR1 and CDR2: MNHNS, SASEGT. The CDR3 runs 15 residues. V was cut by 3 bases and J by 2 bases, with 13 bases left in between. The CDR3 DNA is TGTGCCAGCAGTGACGTCTTTACAGGCAACTATGGCTACACCTTC. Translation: CASSDVFTGNYGYTF.

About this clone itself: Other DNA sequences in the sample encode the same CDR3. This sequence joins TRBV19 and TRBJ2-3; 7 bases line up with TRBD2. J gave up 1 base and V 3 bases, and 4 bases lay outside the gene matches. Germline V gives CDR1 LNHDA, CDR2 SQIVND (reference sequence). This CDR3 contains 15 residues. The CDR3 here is CASSIGLAGTDTQYF. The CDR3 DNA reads TGTGCCAGTAGTATTGGCCTAGCGGGCACAGATACGCAGTATTTT.

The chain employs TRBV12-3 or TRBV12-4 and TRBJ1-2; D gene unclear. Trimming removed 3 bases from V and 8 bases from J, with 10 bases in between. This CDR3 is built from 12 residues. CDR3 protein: CASSLPGQGYTF. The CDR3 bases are TGTGCCAGCAGTTTGCCAGGTCAAGGCTACACCTTC.

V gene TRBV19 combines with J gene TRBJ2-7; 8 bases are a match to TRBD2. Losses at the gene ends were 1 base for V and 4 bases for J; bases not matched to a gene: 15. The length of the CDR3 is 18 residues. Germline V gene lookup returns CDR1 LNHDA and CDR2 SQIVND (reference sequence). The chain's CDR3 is CASSIGRGAGEVVYEQYF. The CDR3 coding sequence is TGTGCCAGTAGTATAGGCAGGGGAGCGGGAGAGGTTGTTTACGAGCAGTACTTC.

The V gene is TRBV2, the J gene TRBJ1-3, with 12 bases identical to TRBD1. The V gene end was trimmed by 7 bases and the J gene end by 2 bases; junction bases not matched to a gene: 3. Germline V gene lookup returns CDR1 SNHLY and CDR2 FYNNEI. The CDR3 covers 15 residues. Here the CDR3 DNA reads TGTGCCAGCAAGGGGGACAGGGGGCCTGGAAACACCATATATTTT. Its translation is CASKGDRGPGNTIYF.

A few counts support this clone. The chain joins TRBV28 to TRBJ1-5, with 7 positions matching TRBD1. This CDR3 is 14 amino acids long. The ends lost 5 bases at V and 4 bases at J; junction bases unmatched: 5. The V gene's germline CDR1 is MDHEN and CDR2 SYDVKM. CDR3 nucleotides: TGTGCCAGCAGTGCCCCACAGGGGAATCAGCCCCAGCATTTT. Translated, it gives CASSAPQGNQPQHF.